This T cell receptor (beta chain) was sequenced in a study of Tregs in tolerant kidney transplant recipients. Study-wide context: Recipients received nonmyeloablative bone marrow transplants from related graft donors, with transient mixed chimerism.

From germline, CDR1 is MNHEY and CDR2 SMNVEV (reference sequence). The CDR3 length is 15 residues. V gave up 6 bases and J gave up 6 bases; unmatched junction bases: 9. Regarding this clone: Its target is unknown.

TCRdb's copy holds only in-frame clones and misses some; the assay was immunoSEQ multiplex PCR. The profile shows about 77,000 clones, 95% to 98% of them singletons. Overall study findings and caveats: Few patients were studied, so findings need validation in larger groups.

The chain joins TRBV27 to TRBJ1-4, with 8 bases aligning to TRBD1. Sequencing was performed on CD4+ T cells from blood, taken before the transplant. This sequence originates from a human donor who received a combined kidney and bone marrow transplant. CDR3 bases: TGTGCCAGCAGCCTCCGGGACAGGTGGGATGAAAAACTGTTTTTT. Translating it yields CASSLRDRWDEKLFF.